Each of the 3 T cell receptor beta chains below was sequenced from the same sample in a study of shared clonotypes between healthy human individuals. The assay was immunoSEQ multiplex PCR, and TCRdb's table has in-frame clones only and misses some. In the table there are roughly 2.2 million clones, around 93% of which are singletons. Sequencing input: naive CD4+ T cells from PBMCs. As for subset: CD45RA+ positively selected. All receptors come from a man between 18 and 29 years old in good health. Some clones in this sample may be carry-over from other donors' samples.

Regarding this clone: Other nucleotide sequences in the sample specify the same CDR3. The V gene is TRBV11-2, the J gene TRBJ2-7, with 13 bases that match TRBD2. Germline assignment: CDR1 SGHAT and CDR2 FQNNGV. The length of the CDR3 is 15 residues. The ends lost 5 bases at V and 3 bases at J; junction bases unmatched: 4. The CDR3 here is CASSPGLAGDYEQYF. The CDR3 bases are TGTGCCAGCAGCCCCGGACTAGCGGGAGACTACGAGCAGTACTTC.

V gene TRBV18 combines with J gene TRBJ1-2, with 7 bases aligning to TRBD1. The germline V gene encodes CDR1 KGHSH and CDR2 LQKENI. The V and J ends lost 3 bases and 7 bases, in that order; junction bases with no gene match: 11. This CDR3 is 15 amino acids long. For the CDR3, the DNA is TGTGCCAGCTCACCCCCGACGACAGGGTACGGTGGCTACACCTTC. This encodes CASSPPTTGYGGYTF.

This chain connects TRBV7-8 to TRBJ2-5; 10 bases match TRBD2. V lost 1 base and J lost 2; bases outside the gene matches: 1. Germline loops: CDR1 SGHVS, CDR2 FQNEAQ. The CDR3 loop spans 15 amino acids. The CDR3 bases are TGTGCCAGCAGCTTAGAACTAGCGGGGCAAGAGACCCAGTACTTC. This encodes CASSLELAGQETQYF.